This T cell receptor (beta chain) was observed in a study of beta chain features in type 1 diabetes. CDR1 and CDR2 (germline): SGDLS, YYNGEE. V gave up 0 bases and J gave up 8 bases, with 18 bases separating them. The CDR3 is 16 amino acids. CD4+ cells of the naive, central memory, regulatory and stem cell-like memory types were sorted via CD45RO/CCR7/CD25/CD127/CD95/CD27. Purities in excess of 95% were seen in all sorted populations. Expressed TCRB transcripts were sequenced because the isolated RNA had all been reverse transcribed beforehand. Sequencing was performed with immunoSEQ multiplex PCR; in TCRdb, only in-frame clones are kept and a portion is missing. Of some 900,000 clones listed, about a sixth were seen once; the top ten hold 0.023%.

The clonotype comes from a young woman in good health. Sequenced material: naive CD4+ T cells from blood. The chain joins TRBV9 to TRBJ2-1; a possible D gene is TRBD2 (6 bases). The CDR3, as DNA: TGTGCCAGCAGCGTAGTTGCGGGAACATTTGAGGATGAGCAGTTCTTC. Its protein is CASSVVAGTFEDEQFF. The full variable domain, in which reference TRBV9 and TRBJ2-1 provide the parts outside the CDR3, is DSGVTQTPKHLITATGQRVTLRCSPRSGDLSVYWYQQSLDQGLQFLIQYYNGEERAKGNILERFSAQQFPDLHSELNLSSLELGDSALYFCASSVVAGTFEDEQFFGPGTRLTVL.